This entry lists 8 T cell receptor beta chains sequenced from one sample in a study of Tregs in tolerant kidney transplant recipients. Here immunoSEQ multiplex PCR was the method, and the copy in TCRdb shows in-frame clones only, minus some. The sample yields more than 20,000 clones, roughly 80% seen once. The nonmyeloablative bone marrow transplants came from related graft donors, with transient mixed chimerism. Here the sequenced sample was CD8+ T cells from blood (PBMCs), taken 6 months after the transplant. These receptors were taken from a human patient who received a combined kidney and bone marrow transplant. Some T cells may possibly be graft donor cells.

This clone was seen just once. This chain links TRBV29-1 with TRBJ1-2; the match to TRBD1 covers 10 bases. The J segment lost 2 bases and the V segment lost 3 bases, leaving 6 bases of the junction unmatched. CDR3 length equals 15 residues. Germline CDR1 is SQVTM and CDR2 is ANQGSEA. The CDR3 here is CSVDAGTGANYGYTF. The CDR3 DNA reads TGCAGCGTTGATGCAGGGACAGGGGCGAACTATGGCTACACCTTC.

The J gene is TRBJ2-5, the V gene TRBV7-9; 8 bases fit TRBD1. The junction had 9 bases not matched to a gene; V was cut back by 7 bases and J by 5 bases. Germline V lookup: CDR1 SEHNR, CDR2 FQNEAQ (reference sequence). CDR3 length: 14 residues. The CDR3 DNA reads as TGTGCCAGCAACGCGGAGGACAGGGTGGAGACCCAGTACTTC. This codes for CASNAEDRVETQYF.

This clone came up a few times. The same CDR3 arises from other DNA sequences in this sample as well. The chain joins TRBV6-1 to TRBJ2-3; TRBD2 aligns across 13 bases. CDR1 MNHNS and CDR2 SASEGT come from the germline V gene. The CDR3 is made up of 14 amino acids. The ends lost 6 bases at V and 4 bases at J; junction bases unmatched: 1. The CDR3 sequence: CASSGLAGADTQYF. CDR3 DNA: TGTGCCAGCAGCGGACTAGCGGGAGCAGATACGCAGTATTTT.

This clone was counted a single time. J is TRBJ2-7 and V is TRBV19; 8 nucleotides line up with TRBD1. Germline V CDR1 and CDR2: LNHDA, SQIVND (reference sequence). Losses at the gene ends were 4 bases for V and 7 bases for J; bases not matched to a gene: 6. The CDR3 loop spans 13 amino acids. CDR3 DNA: TGTGCCAGTAGTACGACAGGGGTGTATGAGCAGTACTTC. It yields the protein CASSTTGVYEQYF.

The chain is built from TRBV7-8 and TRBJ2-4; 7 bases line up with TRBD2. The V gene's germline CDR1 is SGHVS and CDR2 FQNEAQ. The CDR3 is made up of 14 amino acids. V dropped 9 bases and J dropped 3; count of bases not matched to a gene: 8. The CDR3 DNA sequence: TGTGCCAGTGCGGGAGCCTGGGGCAAAAACATTCAGTACTTC. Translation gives CASAGAWGKNIQYF.

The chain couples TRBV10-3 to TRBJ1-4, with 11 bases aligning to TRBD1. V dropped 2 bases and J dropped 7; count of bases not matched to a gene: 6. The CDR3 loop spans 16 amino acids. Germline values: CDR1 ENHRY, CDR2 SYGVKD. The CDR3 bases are TGTGCCATCAGTGAGAAGGGACAGGGGGACGGTGAAAAACTGTTTTTT. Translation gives CAISEKGQGDGEKLFF.

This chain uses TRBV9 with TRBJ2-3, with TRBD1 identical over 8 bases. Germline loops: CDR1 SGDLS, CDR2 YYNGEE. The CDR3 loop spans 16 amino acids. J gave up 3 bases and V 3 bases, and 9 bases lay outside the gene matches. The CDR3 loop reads CASSDSGGELTDTQYF. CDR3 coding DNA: TGTGCCAGCAGCGATTCAGGGGGCGAGTTGACAGATACGCAGTATTTT.

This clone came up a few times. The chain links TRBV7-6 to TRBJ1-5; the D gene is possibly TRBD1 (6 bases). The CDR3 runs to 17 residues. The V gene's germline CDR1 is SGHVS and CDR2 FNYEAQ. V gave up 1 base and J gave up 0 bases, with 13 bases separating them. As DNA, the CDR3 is TGTGCCAGCAGCTTAGGACCAGGACAGACTAGCAATCAGCCCCAGCATTTT. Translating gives CASSLGPGQTSNQPQHF.